This TCR beta chain was sequenced for a study of T cell responses to AZD1222 COVID-19 vaccine. Data came from immunoSEQ multiplex PCR; TCRdb stores just in-frame clones and leaves some out. The sample shows roughly 120,000 clones, around 92% of them seen only once. The CDR3 runs to 14 residues. The V end was cut by 3 bases, the J end by 10 bases, with 13 bases between. The germline gives CDR1 MNHNS, CDR2 SASEGT. This clone appeared a few times. Its antigen is unidentified. Study-level points and caveats: Variant regions that are unmutated are reportedly the target of nearly half of spike-specific TCRs. The donor group comprised mostly white British people and more females; the analysis possibly underestimated clonal diversity.

The clonotype was recovered from an adult in good health. The sequencing here drew on peripheral blood, taken on day 0 of AZD1222 vaccination. The J gene is TRBJ1-6, the V gene TRBV6-1; D possibly corresponds to TRBD1 (5 bases). The CDR3 DNA is TGTGCCAGCAGTGACGGGAATTGGGGCTCACCCCTCCACTTT. This gives the protein CASSDGNWGSPLHF.